This T cell receptor beta chain was retrieved from a study of cytomegalovirus exposure and HLA in healthy donors. Study-level points and caveats: In terms of immune exposure information, only CMV serostatus was available.

Worth noting for this clone: The antigen remains unidentified.

Per the germline V gene, CDR1 is SQVTM and CDR2 is ANQGSEA. V was clipped by 4 bases and J by 3 bases; unmatched bases: 5. CDR3 size: 15 residues. PCR employed 60 Vbeta and 13 Jbeta primers. The assay was immunoSEQ multiplex PCR, and TCRdb's table has in-frame clones only and misses some. The top ten hold around 3% of the sample, which has 120,000 to 150,000 clones, 55% to 70% seen once. Regarding donors, all were healthy bone marrow donors. The origin of this receptor is a woman aged 25 to 45 in good health and CMV-seropositive. The chain joins TRBV29-1 to TRBJ2-3; 12 nucleotides align to TRBD2. Input material: PBMCs. This CDR3 is CSVGRTSGRTDTQYF. CDR3 DNA: TGCAGCGTTGGACGTACTAGCGGGAGGACAGATACGCAGTATTTT.